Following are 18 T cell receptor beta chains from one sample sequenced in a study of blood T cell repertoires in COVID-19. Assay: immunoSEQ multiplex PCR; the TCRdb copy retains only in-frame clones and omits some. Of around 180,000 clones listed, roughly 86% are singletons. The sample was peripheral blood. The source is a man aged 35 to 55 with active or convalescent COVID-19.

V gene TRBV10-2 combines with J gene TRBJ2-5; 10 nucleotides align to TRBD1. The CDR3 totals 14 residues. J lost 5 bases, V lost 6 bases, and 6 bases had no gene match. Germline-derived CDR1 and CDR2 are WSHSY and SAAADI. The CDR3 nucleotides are TGCGCCAGCAGGGGGACAGGGGTATACGAGACCCAGTACTTC. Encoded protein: CASRGTGVYETQYF.

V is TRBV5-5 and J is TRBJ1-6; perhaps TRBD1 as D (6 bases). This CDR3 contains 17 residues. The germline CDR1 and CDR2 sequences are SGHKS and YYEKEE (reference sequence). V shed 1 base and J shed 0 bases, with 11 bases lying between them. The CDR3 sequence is CASSLNRESSYNSPLHF. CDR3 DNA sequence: TGTGCCAGCAGCTTGAACAGGGAGAGCTCCTATAATTCACCCCTCCACTTT.

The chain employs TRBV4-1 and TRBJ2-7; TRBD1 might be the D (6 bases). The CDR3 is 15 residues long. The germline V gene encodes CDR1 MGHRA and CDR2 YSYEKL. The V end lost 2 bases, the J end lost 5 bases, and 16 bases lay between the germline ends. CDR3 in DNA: TGCGCCAGCAGCCAAAGGCAGGGAGACAGGAACGAGCAGTACTTC. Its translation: CASSQRQGDRNEQYF.

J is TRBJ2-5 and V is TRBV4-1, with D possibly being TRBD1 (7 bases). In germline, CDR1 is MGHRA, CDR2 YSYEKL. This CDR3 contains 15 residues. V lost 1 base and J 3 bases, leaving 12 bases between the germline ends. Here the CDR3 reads CASSQGQGGEETQYF. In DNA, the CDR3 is TGCGCCAGCAGCCAAGGGCAGGGGGGCGAAGAGACCCAGTACTTC.

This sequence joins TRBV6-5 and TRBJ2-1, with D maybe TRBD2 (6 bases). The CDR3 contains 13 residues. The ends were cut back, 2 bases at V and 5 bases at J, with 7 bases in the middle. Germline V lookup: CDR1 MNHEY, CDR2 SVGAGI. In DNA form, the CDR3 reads TGTGCCAGCAGTTACGGCGGGGACAATGAGCAGTTCTTC. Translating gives CASSYGGDNEQFF.

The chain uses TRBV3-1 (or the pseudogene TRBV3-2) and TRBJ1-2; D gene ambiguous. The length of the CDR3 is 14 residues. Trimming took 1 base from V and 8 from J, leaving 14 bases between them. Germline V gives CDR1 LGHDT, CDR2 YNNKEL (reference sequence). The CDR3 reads CASSQASPGEGYTF. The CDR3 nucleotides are TGTGCCAGCAGCCAAGCTAGTCCGGGAGAAGGCTACACCTTC.

The CDR3: CAWSPGLPGTEAFF. The DNA for the CDR3 is TGTGCCTGGAGCCCCGGGTTACCGGGAACTGAAGCTTTCTTT. The rearrangement links TRBV30 to TRBJ1-1; no clear D. The CDR3 extends over 14 amino acids. Germline CDR1 and CDR2: GTSNPN and SVGIG (reference sequence). Trimming took 3 bases from V and 5 from J, leaving 16 bases between them. The entire variable domain, with the rest obtained from reference TRBV30 and TRBJ1-1, is as follows: SQTIHQWPATLVQPVGSPLSLECTVEGTSNPNLYWYRQAAGRGLQLLFYSVGIGQISSEVPQNLSASRPQDRQFILSSKKLLLSDSGFYLCAWSPGLPGTEAFFGQGTRLTVV.

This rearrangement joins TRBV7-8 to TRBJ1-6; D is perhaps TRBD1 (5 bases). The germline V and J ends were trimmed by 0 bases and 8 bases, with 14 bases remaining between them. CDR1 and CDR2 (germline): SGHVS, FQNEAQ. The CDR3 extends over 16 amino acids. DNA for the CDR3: TGTGCCAGCAGCTTAGCACAGCAGGGATGGGATTCACCCCTCCACTTT. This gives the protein CASSLAQQGWDSPLHF.

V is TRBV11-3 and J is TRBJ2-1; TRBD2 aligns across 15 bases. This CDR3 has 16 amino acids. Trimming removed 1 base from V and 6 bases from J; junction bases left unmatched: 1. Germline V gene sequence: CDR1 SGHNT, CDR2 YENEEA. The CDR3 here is CASSLGTSGGGNEQFF. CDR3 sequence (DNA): TGTGCCAGCAGCTTAGGGACTAGCGGGGGGGGCAATGAGCAGTTCTTC.

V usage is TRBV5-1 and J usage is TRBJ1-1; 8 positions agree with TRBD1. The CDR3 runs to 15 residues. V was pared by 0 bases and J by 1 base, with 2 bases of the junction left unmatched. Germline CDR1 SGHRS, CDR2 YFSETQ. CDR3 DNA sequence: TGCGCCAGCAGCTTGGCGACAGGGGCGAACACTGAAGCTTTCTTT. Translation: CASSLATGANTEAFF.

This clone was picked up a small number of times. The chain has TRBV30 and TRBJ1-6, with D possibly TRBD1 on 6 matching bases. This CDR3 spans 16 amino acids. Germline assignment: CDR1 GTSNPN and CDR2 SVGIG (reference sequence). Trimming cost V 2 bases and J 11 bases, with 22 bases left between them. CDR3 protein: CAWSIPLRGRGTPLHF. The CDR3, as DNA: TGTGCCTGGAGTATCCCCCTTCGGGGGAGGGGGACACCCCTCCACTTT.

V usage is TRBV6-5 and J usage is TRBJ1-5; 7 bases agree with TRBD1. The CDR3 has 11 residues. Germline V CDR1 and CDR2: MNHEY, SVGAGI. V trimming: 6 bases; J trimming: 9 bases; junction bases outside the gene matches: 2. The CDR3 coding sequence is TGTGCCAGCAGCCAGGGGGGGCCCCAGCATTTT. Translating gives CASSQGGPQHF.

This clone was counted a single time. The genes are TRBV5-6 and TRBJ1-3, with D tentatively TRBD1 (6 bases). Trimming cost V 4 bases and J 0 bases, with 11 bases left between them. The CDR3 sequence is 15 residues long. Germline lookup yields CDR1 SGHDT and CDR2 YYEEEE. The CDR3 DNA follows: TGTGCCAGCAGCCGTCAGGGGAACTCTGGAAACACCATATATTTT. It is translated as CASSRQGNSGNTIYF.

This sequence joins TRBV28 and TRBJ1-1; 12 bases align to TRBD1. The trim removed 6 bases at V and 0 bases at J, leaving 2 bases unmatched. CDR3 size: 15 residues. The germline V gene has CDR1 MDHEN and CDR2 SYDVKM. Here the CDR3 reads CASRGQGALNTEAFF. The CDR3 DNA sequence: TGTGCCAGCAGGGGACAGGGGGCCTTGAACACTGAAGCTTTCTTT. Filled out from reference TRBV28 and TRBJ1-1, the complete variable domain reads DVKVTQSSRYLVKRTGEKVFLECVQDMDHENMFWYRQDPGLGLRLIYFSYDVKMKEKGDIPEGYSVSREKKERFSLILESASTNQTSMYLCASRGQGALNTEAFFGQGTRLTVV.

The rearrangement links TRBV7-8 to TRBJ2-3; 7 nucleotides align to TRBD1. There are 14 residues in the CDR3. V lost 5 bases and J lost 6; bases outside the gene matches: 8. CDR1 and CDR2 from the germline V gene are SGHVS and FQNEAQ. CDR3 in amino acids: CASSVTGVGDTQYF. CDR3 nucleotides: TGTGCCAGCAGCGTTACAGGGGTTGGGGATACGCAGTATTTT.

The CDR3 DNA is TGTGCCACCAGCAGAGATCCAACAGGGGGCGCATATCCGTTCTTC. Its translation is CATSRDPTGGAYPFF. The chain links TRBV15 to TRBJ2-1; 9 bases are shared with TRBD1. The CDR3 is 15 residues long. Germline V gives CDR1 LNHNV, CDR2 YYDKDF (reference sequence). V was clipped by 0 bases and J by 15 bases; unmatched bases: 12.

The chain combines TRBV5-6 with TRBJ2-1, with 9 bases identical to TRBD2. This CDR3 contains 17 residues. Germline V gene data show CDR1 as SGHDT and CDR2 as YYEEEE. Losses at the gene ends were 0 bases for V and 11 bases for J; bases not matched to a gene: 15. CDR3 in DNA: TGTGCCAGCAGCTTGGGTCCCTTGGGCGGGGGGGCCAGTAAGCAGTTCTTC. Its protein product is CASSLGPLGGGASKQFF.

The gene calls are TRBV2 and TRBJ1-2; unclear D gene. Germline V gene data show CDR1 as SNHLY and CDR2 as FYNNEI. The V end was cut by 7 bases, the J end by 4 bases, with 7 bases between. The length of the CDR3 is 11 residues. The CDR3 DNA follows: TGTGCCAGCAAACGGTCCTATGGCTACACCTTC. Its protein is CASKRSYGYTF.